The clone carrying this T cell receptor (beta chain) was picked up many times. Its specificity is not known. As the template, RNA transcripts were used to amplify TCR beta CDR3 regions. HTBI primers were used in a first-round RT-PCR, which preceded a second-round multiplex PCR. TCRdb re-called the multiplex PCR reads through MiXCR, storing one row per CDR3 protein. The sample lists about 1.2 million distinct CDR3 sequences; 35% to 40% were seen once. Uncontrolled infections, other autoimmune diseases, pregnancy or lactation barred patients from enrollment. The data belong to a study of Graves' ophthalmopathy and Graves' hyperthyroidism. Study-wide context: Stable hyperthyroidism was defined by absence of ophthalmopathy within 18 months of follow-up.

CDR3 length: 14 amino acids. Trimming took off 5 bases at V and 3 bases at J, with 11 bases between the two ends. Germline V gene lookup returns CDR1 LNHNV and CDR2 YYDKDF (reference sequence). Overall study findings and caveats: Most expanded clonotypes in thyroid above 0.001 frequency also showed up in blood. The model forecast ophthalmopathy progression, reaching roughly 70% sensitivity and around 75% specificity.

This receptor was taken from an adult man with Graves' hyperthyroidism. The specimen was peripheral blood or thyroid tissue (not recorded which). The rearrangement joins TRBV15 to TRBJ1-5; a possible D gene is TRBD1 (6 bases). CDR3 amino acids: CATSFGQFNQPQHF. DNA of the CDR3: TGTGCCACCAGCTTCGGACAGTTCAATCAGCCCCAGCATTTT. The full variable domain, rest sourced from reference TRBV15 and TRBJ1-5, is DAMVIQNPRYQVTQFGKPVTLSCSQTLNHNVMYWYQQKSSQAPKLLFHYYDKDFNNEADTPDNFQSRRPNTSFCFLDIRSPGLGDTAMYLCATSFGQFNQPQHFGDGTRLSIL.